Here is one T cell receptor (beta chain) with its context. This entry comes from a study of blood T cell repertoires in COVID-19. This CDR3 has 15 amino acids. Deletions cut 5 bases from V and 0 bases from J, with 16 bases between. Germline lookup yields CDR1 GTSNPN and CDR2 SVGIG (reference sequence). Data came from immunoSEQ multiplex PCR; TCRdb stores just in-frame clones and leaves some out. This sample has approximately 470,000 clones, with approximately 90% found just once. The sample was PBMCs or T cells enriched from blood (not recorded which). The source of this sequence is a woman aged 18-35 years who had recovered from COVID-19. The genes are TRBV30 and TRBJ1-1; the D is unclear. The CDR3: CAWSFGRLMNTEAFF. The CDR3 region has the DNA TGTGCCTGGTCCTTTGGGAGGTTAATGAACACTGAAGCTTTCTTT.